This T cell receptor beta chain comes out of a study of PD-1 blockade in classical Hodgkin lymphoma. V shed 0 bases and J shed 5 bases, with 13 bases lying between them. The CDR3 covers 15 residues. Germline V gene lookup returns CDR1 LNHDA and CDR2 SQIVND (reference sequence). TCRdb's table, derived via immunoSEQ multiplex PCR, lists solely in-frame clones and lacks some. The sample includes about 22,000 clones, 65% to 80% of them seen just once. The time point was: cycle 4 day 1 (C4D1), after 6 weeks of nivolumab. Every patient relapsed after autologous stem cell transplantation, and brentuximab vedotin exposure varied. The CD4+ T cells used were purified from thawed PBMCs through magnetic negative selection. This clone occurred a few times.

This rearrangement joins TRBV19 to TRBJ1-2, with D tentatively TRBD1 (5 bases). The TCR originated in a human donor with classical Hodgkin lymphoma. Sequenced here: CD4+ T cells from blood, sampled before the fourth cycle of nivolumab. The CDR3 region has the DNA TGTGCCAGTAGTATAGACGCGGGACGGTGGTATGGCTACACCTTC. Translating gives CASSIDAGRWYGYTF.